Listed below are T cell receptor beta chains from one sample, sequenced in a study of OX40 agonist ivuxolimab in advanced cancers. The data were produced by immunoSEQ multiplex PCR, yet TCRdb's version contains in-frame clones alone and is incomplete. The table has roughly 46,000 clones, 90% to 95% seen once. The sample consisted of CD4+ or CD8+ T cells sorted from blood, taken in a trial of the OX40 agonist ivuxolimab. Receptors originate from an adult with an advanced solid tumor such as melanoma, head and neck, liver or kidney cancer. The CDR3 runs from the conserved cysteine through the conserved F or W. D genes are given only for firm matches. Where a row states a size, it is once, few, many or the class of an expanded clone; other rows omit it.

cdr3_length	d_call	v_call	j_call	clone_size	cdr3_aa	cdr3_nt
16	NA	TRBV28	TRBJ1-5	NA	CASSLWSLGSNQPQHF	TGTGCCAGCAGTTTATGGTCTCTGGGTAGCAATCAGCCCCAGCATTTT
15	NA	TRBV2	TRBJ2-1	NA	CASRGPGSSYNEQFF	TGTGCCAGCAGGGGGCCCGGGAGCTCCTACAATGAGCAGTTCTTC
16	TRBD1	TRBV7-9	TRBJ2-2	NA	CASSPGQGTNTGELFF	TGTGCCAGCAGCCCGGGACAGGGTACTAACACCGGGGAGCTGTTTTTT
14	NA	TRBV29-1	TRBJ2-5	few	CSVEEGTGSETQYF	TGCAGCGTTGAAGAGGGCACAGGGTCAGAGACCCAGTACTTC
14	NA	TRBV25-1	TRBJ1-1	NA	CASSGGDGGRGAFF	TGTGCCAGCAGTGGTGGGGATGGGGGGCGCGGAGCTTTCTTT
16	TRBD2	TRBV5-1	TRBJ2-1	NA	CASSLGGGFSYNEQFF	TGCGCCAGCAGCTTGGGCGGGGGGTTCTCCTACAATGAGCAGTTCTTC
14	NA	TRBV28	TRBJ2-1	NA	CASSLVSLSGEQFF	TGTGCCAGCAGTTTGGTAAGCTTGTCCGGTGAGCAGTTCTTC
14	NA	TRBV30	TRBJ1-5	NA	CAWSLGVGNQPQHF	TGTGCCTGGAGTCTGGGGGTGGGGAATCAGCCCCAGCATTTT
14	TRBD1	TRBV7-9	TRBJ1-1	NA	CASSPRDRNTEAFF	TGTGCCAGCAGCCCTCGGGACAGAAACACTGAAGCTTTCTTT
15	TRBD2	TRBV6-6	TRBJ2-3	once	CASTILAVSTDTQYF	TGTGCCAGCACGATACTAGCGGTTAGCACAGATACGCAGTATTTT
14	TRBD2	TRBV4-1	TRBJ2-2	NA	CASSQGGGAGELFF	TGCGCCAGCAGCCAAGGGGGGGGAGCCGGGGAGCTGTTTTTT
15	NA	TRBV4-3	TRBJ2-1	NA	CASSHDGSSYNEQFF	TGCGCCAGCAGCCACGACGGGAGCTCCTACAATGAGCAGTTCTTC
14	NA	TRBV9	TRBJ1-1	NA	CASSEEGSYTEAFF	TGTGCCAGCAGCGAGGAGGGGTCATACACTGAAGCTTTCTTT
14	NA	TRBV7-8	TRBJ1-1	NA	CASSSGPGNTEAFF	TGTGCCAGCAGCTCCGGGCCGGGTAACACTGAAGCTTTCTTT
16	TRBD2	TRBV7-9	TRBJ2-1	NA	CASSLDTSGANGEQFF	TGTGCCAGCAGCTTAGATACTAGCGGGGCGAACGGTGAGCAGTTCTTC
16	NA	TRBV7-6	TRBJ1-2	NA	CASSPAGVGVAHGYTF	TGTGCCAGCAGCCCAGCGGGGGTTGGGGTCGCACATGGCTACACCTTC
15	NA	TRBV7-6	TRBJ2-7	NA	CASSLEDAGPYEQYF	TGTGCCAGCAGCTTAGAAGATGCAGGACCCTACGAGCAGTACTTC
21	TRBD1	TRBV4-1	TRBJ1-2	NA	CASSSRRLQGAEWNVSYGYTF	TGCGCCAGCAGCTCAAGAAGGCTACAGGGGGCGGAATGGAACGTGAGCTATGGCTACACCTTC
14	NA	TRBV7-2	TRBJ2-3	NA	CASSFERATDTQYF	TGTGCCAGCAGCTTTGAACGGGCAACAGATACGCAGTATTTT
15	NA	TRBV29-1	TRBJ2-3	NA	CSVEVTETPPQMQYF	TGCAGCGTTGAAGTAACAGAAACTCCCCCTCAGATGCAGTATTTT
15	TRBD1	TRBV28	TRBJ1-1	NA	CASSPSTGLNTEAFF	TGTGCCAGCAGTCCCTCGACAGGGCTGAACACTGAAGCTTTCTTT
15	TRBD1	TRBV11-2	TRBJ1-1	once	CASSFTGVANTEAFF	TGTGCCAGCAGCTTCACAGGGGTTGCGAACACTGAAGCTTTCTTT
14	NA	TRBV19	TRBJ1-1	NA	CASSIVGVNTEAFF	TGTGCCAGTAGTATAGTTGGGGTAAACACTGAAGCTTTCTTT
16	NA	TRBV7-9	TRBJ2-3	once	CASSLGTVALTDTQYF	TGTGCCAGCAGCTTAGGGACAGTGGCTCTCACAGATACGCAGTATTTT
15	NA	TRBV7-8	TRBJ1-1	NA	CASSFGEGWGTEAFF	TGTGCCAGCAGCTTCGGTGAGGGGTGGGGCACTGAAGCTTTCTTT
14	TRBD1	TRBV25-1	TRBJ2-1	once	CATSDRGFYNEQFF	TGTGCCACCTCCGACAGGGGGTTCTACAATGAGCAGTTCTTC
17	TRBD1	TRBV27	TRBJ2-7	NA	CASSFPARQGSHYEQYF	TGTGCCAGCAGTTTTCCCGCTCGACAGGGCTCCCACTACGAGCAGTACTTC
20	NA	TRBV27	TRBJ2-3	once	CASSLGLAVGSLPYTDTQYF	TGTGCCAGCAGTTTAGGTCTGGCAGTCGGGTCCCTCCCATACACAGATACGCAGTATTTT
16	TRBD2	TRBV27	TRBJ2-5	once	CASSWGSGSFAETQYF	TGTGCCAGCAGTTGGGGTAGCGGGAGCTTCGCAGAGACCCAGTACTTC
15	NA	TRBV4-1	TRBJ2-1	once	CASSQVRGSYNEQFF	TGCGCCAGCAGCCAAGTGCGGGGCTCCTACAATGAGCAGTTCTTC
12	NA	TRBV9	TRBJ2-3	once	CASSAYPDTQYF	TGTGCCAGCAGCGCCTATCCAGATACGCAGTATTTT
16	TRBD1	TRBV5-6	TRBJ2-2	NA	CASSLRGRRNTGELFF	TGTGCCAGCAGCCTCAGGGGGCGGCGGAACACCGGGGAGCTGTTTTTT
15	TRBD2	TRBV7-7	TRBJ2-2	NA	CASSLVSGGTGELFF	TGTGCTAGCAGCTTAGTTTCGGGAGGTACCGGGGAGCTGTTTTTT
16	TRBD1	TRBV11-2	TRBJ2-1	NA	CASSLGRGQGKNEQFF	TGTGCCAGCAGCTTAGGAAGGGGACAGGGGAAAAATGAGCAGTTCTTC
14	NA	TRBV30	TRBJ2-7	NA	CAWSYGWRTYEQYF	TGTGCCTGGAGCTATGGTTGGAGGACCTACGAGCAGTACTTC